Following are 15 T cell receptor beta chains from one sample sequenced in a study of OX40 agonist ivuxolimab in advanced cancers. Some clones are missing from TCRdb's copy, which holds only in-frame ones; the method was immunoSEQ multiplex PCR. This table has tens of thousands of clones, roughly 82% appearing once. The sequencing here drew on CD4+ or CD8+ T cells sorted from blood, taken in a trial of the OX40 agonist ivuxolimab. These receptors came from an adult with an advanced solid tumor such as melanoma, head and neck, liver or kidney cancer.

This sequence joins TRBV28 and TRBJ1-2, with a tentative D call TRBD1 (5 bases). This CDR3 comprises 13 residues. V was pared by 4 bases and J by 4 bases, with 10 bases between. The germline CDR1 and CDR2 sequences are MDHEN and SYDVKM. The CDR3 region is CASSSTATYGYTF. CDR3 nucleotide sequence: TGTGCCAGCAGTTCGACAGCGACCTATGGCTACACCTTC.

The chain couples TRBV7-2 to TRBJ2-7; TRBD1 might be the D (6 bases). Germline CDR1 SGHTA, CDR2 FQGNSA. Trimming left V 5 bases short and J 6 bases short, with 11 bases between. CDR3 size: 12 residues. This CDR3 is CASSPGAAEQYF. CDR3 coding DNA: TGTGCCAGCAGCCCAGGGGCCGCCGAGCAGTACTTC.

The DNA for the CDR3 is TGCGCCAGCAGCCAAAATCTGAACACTGAAGCTTTCTTT. This translates into CASSQNLNTEAFF. The rearrangement links TRBV4-1 to TRBJ1-1; D is unresolved. CDR3 length: 13 residues. The V end lost 2 bases, the J end lost 0 bases, and 4 bases lay between the germline ends. Germline lookup yields CDR1 MGHRA and CDR2 YSYEKL.

This CDR3 is CASRFGTANSPLHF. The DNA for the CDR3 is TGTGCCAGCAGGTTCGGGACGGCCAATTCACCCCTCCACTTT. V gene TRBV7-2 combines with J gene TRBJ1-6; tentatively, D is TRBD1 (5 bases). The CDR3 length is 14 residues. In germline, CDR1 is SGHTA, CDR2 FQGNSA. The germline V and J ends were trimmed by 6 bases and 7 bases, with 13 bases remaining between them. Using reference TRBV7-2 and TRBJ1-6 for the parts outside the CDR3, the full variable domain is GAGVSQSPSNKVTEKGKDVELRCDPISGHTALYWYRQSLGQGLEFLIYFQGNSAPDKSGLPSDRFSAERTGGSVSTLTIQRTQQEDSAVYLCASRFGTANSPLHFGNGTRLTVT.

The CDR3 here is CASSVVGSDYEQYF. For the CDR3, the DNA is TGTGCCAGCAGCGTAGTCGGTAGCGACTACGAGCAGTACTTC. The chain couples TRBV9 to TRBJ2-7; D possibly corresponds to TRBD2 (5 bases). The V gene lost 0 bases and the J gene lost 3 bases, with 10 bases spanning the gap. From germline, CDR1 is SGDLS and CDR2 YYNGEE. The CDR3 covers 14 residues. The whole variable domain, remainder taken from reference TRBV9 and TRBJ2-7, is DSGVTQTPKHLITATGQRVTLRCSPRSGDLSVYWYQQSLDQGLQFLIQYYNGEERAKGNILERFSAQQFPDLHSELNLSSLELGDSALYFCASSVVGSDYEQYFGPGTRLTVT.

This clone was observed once. The genes are TRBV30 and TRBJ1-6; D unclear. This CDR3 has 13 residues. CDR1 and CDR2 from the germline V gene are GTSNPN and SVGIG (reference sequence). Trimming pared 4 bases from V and 3 bases from J, leaving 7 bases between. CDR3 region: CAWNLLYNSPLHF. In DNA, the CDR3 is TGTGCCTGGAATCTCCTCTATAATTCACCCCTCCACTTT.

The chain links TRBV10-3 to TRBJ1-2, with D possibly matching TRBD1 (5 bases). The CDR3 has 13 residues. Per germline, CDR1 ENHRY and CDR2 SYGVKD. Trimming removed 3 bases at V and 8 bases at J, with 13 bases between. In DNA form, the CDR3 reads TGTGCCATCAGTGAAGCCGGGGGGTGGGGCTACACCTTC. The encoded protein is CAISEAGGWGYTF.

This clone has just one count. CDR3 coding DNA: TGTGCCAGCAGCTGGGACAGGGTGAACACTGAAGCTTTCTTT. It is translated as CASSWDRVNTEAFF. The chain joins TRBV7-2 to TRBJ1-1, with 9 bases lining up with TRBD1. Looked up from germline, CDR1 is SGHTA and CDR2 is FQGNSA. The CDR3 has 14 residues. V dropped 4 bases and J dropped 0; count of bases not matched to a gene: 0.

CDR3 in DNA: TGTGCCAGCAGCGGACACCTTGAAGCTTTCTTT. This sequence encodes CASSGHLEAFF. This chain links TRBV2 with TRBJ1-1; weak D call: TRBD1 (5 bases). V gave up 6 bases and J gave up 7 bases, with 9 bases separating them. There are 11 residues in the CDR3. Germline V lookup: CDR1 SNHLY, CDR2 FYNNEI. The full variable domain, completed using reference TRBV2 and TRBJ1-1, is EPEVTQTPSHQVTQMGQEVILRCVPISNHLYFYWYRQILGQKVEFLVSFYNNEISEKSEIFDDQFSVERPDGSNFTLKIRSTKLEDSAMYFCASSGHLEAFFGQGTRLTVV.

The J gene is TRBJ2-1, the V gene TRBV7-3, with D hard to call. Per the germline V gene, CDR1 is SGHTA and CDR2 is FQGTGA. The CDR3 runs to 13 residues. The V end was cut by 2 bases, the J end by 8 bases, with 10 bases between. As DNA, the CDR3 is TGTGCCAGCAGCTTAGGGCGCCTGGATGAGCAGTTCTTC. The encoded protein is CASSLGRLDEQFF.

The V call is TRBV18, the J call TRBJ1-1, with D perhaps matching TRBD1 (6 bases). The length of the CDR3 is 14 residues. Germline V CDR1 and CDR2: KGHSH, LQKENI. V lost 3 bases, J lost 3 bases, and 11 bases lay in between. The CDR3 protein is CASSPLDRYTEAFF. DNA for the CDR3: TGTGCCAGCTCACCCTTGGACAGATACACTGAAGCTTTCTTT.

This chain uses TRBV5-4 with TRBJ1-2; 9 bases are a match to TRBD1. Germline CDR1 and CDR2: SGHNT and YYREEE (reference sequence). This CDR3 is built from 14 residues. Trimming removed 4 bases from V and 5 bases from J; junction bases left unmatched: 6. The CDR3 DNA reads as TGTGCCAGCAGCCAGATCGGGACAGGGTATGGCTACACCTTC. This gives the protein CASSQIGTGYGYTF.

This chain connects TRBV18 to TRBJ2-6; TRBD1 agrees at 10 bases. CDR3 length: 17 residues. The germline CDR1 and CDR2 sequences are KGHSH and LQKENI. Germline trimming cut 5 bases from V and 1 base from J; bases unmatched to any gene: 5. In DNA form, the CDR3 reads TGTGCCAGCTCATCGGGACAGGGGAGATCTGGGGCCAACGTCCTGACTTTC. Translated: CASSSGQGRSGANVLTF.

The rearrangement links TRBV4-1 to TRBJ2-3, with D unclear. The CDR3 has 17 amino acids. Germline assignment: CDR1 MGHRA and CDR2 YSYEKL. Trimming left V 1 base short and J 0 bases short, with 14 bases between. The CDR3: CASSQVWVGPSTDTQYF. As DNA, the CDR3 is TGCGCCAGCAGCCAAGTTTGGGTGGGCCCGAGCACAGATACGCAGTATTTT.

The genes are TRBV6-1 and TRBJ1-1; TRBD1 aligns across 11 bases. Germline V lookup: CDR1 MNHNS, CDR2 SASEGT. J lost 11 bases, V lost 2 bases, and 13 bases had no gene match. The CDR3 has 16 amino acids. The CDR3 region is CASSEMIVGTGGRAFF. The CDR3 DNA reads TGTGCCAGCAGTGAAATGATTGTGGGGACAGGGGGTAGGGCTTTCTTT.